A selection of T cell receptor beta chains follows, all from one sample in a study of memory CD4+ T cells and cytomegalovirus serostatus. Measured with immunoSEQ multiplex PCR; TCRdb has only the in-frame clones, and not every one. The sample consists of more than 50,000 clones, just under 80% of them appearing once. Sequenced: memory CD4+ T cells from blood. Every receptor here comes from an adult in good health and CMV-seronegative. The CDR3 runs from the conserved cysteine through the conserved F or W. A D gene is named only where the DNA matches it firmly. The size field is filled for only some rows; it gives once, few, many or a size class.

TRBV5-6	NA	TRBJ2-4	TRBD1	CASSWTGLRSGNIQYF	TGTGCCAGCAGCTGGACAGGGTTGCGTTCCGGAAACATTCAGTACTTC
TRBV4-3	NA	TRBJ1-1	NA	CASSLDGWNEAFF	TGCGCCAGCAGTCTTGACGGATGGAATGAAGCTTTCTTT
TRBV25-1	once	TRBJ1-4	NA	CASSDVGRNEKLFF	TGTGCCAGCAGTGATGTTGGACGTAATGAAAAACTGTTTTTT
TRBV5-1	NA	TRBJ2-5	TRBD1	CASSLGHGQVYQETQYF	TGCGCCAGCAGCTTGGGTCACGGACAGGTGTACCAAGAGACCCAGTACTTC
TRBV7-3	medium-sized	TRBJ1-1	NA	CASSLEGNTEAFF	TGTGCCAGCAGCTTAGAAGGGAACACTGAAGCTTTCTTT
TRBV28	NA	TRBJ1-4	TRBD1	CASSLTGTGEEKLFF	TGTGCCAGCAGTTTGACAGGGACGGGAGAGGAAAAACTGTTTTTT
TRBV4-1	NA	TRBJ2-1	TRBD2	CASSQDTSGGSYNEQFF	TGCGCCAGCAGCCAAGACACTAGCGGGGGATCCTACAATGAGCAGTTCTTC
TRBV9	NA	TRBJ1-5	NA	CASSGEGGNQPQHF	TGTGCCAGCAGCGGCGAAGGGGGCAATCAGCCCCAGCATTTT
TRBV7-9	NA	TRBJ1-2	NA	CASSLDSWNYGYTF	TGTGCCAGCAGCTTAGATTCCTGGAACTATGGCTACACCTTC
TRBV28	NA	TRBJ1-4	NA	CASLPTRGVSANEKLFF	TGTGCCAGCCTCCCCACCCGGGGGGTCTCAGCTAATGAAAAACTGTTTTTT
TRBV21-1	NA	TRBJ2-7	NA	CASSNRGGTGAYEQYF	TGTGCCAGCAGCAATAGGGGTGGGACAGGGGCCTACGAGCAGTACTTC
TRBV5-6	NA	TRBJ2-2	NA	CASSLRALNTGELFF	TGTGCCAGCAGCTTGCGGGCACTGAACACCGGGGAGCTGTTTTTT
TRBV30	NA	TRBJ1-5	NA	CAWSVRVGQPQHF	TGTGCCTGGAGTGTGCGTGTGGGTCAGCCCCAGCATTTT
TRBV10-3	NA	TRBJ1-3	NA	CAISDMGVGAGNTIYF	TGTGCCATCAGTGACATGGGAGTGGGGGCTGGAAACACCATATATTTT
TRBV28	NA	TRBJ1-1	NA	CASRASQLLNTEAFF	TGTGCCAGCAGGGCCTCTCAGCTCTTGAACACTGAAGCTTTCTTT
TRBV29-1	NA	TRBJ2-1	NA	CSAGFTNEQFF	TGCAGCGCTGGCTTCACCAATGAGCAGTTCTTC
TRBV25-1	NA	TRBJ2-1	NA	CASSGPLQGIGDEQFF	TGTGCCAGCAGTGGCCCGTTGCAGGGGATAGGGGATGAGCAGTTCTTC
TRBV7-3	once	TRBJ2-3	TRBD1	CASSSQGVDTQYF	TGTGCCAGCAGCTCTCAGGGGGTAGATACGCAGTATTTT
TRBV6-1	few	TRBJ1-3	NA	CASSERGGVFNTIYF	TGTGCCAGCAGTGAACGGGGTGGAGTCTTCAACACCATATATTTT
TRBV9	NA	TRBJ2-6	NA	CASSPVLTGANVLTF	TGTGCCAGCAGCCCCGTTTTGACTGGGGCCAACGTCCTGACTTTC
TRBV5-6	NA	TRBJ2-3	NA	CASSFAGGGDTQYF	TGTGCCAGCAGCTTTGCTGGGGGAGGAGATACGCAGTATTTT
TRBV5-4	NA	TRBJ2-3	TRBD1	CASSLEVTGADTQYF	TGTGCCAGCAGCTTGGAAGTAACAGGGGCAGATACGCAGTATTTT
TRBV5-1	few	TRBJ1-1	NA	CASSLGPVNTEAFF	TGCGCCAGCAGCCTGGGCCCAGTTAACACTGAAGCTTTCTTT
TRBV27	NA	TRBJ2-3	NA	CASSSWQEGADTQYF	TGTGCCAGCAGTTCTTGGCAGGAAGGGGCAGATACGCAGTATTTT
TRBV18	NA	TRBJ1-3	NA	CASSPPQGIAGNTIYF	TGTGCCAGCTCACCACCACAGGGAATCGCTGGAAACACCATATATTTT
TRBV5-4	NA	TRBJ2-5	NA	CASSLPGPGQETQYF	TGTGCCAGCAGCTTGCCAGGGCCAGGACAAGAGACCCAGTACTTC
TRBV11-2	NA	TRBJ1-6	NA	CASSLGGGQISPLHF	TGTGCCAGCAGCTTGGGTGGGGGGCAGATTTCACCCCTCCACTTT
TRBV4-2	NA	TRBJ2-5	NA	CASSPTNPQGTQYF	TGTGCCAGCAGTCCAACTAACCCCCAAGGGACCCAGTACTTC
TRBV6-5	NA	TRBJ2-7	NA	CASSSSGRGEQYF	TGTGCCAGCAGTTCATCGGGACGCGGCGAGCAGTACTTC
TRBV5-1	few	TRBJ1-5	TRBD1	CASSLGRTGSPQHF	TGCGCCAGCAGCTTGGGTCGGACAGGGAGTCCCCAGCATTTT
TRBV6-1	NA	TRBJ2-2	NA	CASIAFAVTGELFF	TGTGCCAGCATTGCCTTTGCTGTCACCGGGGAGCTGTTTTTT
TRBV30	NA	TRBJ1-2	TRBD1	CAWRPSLDRNYGYTF	TGTGCCTGGAGGCCTAGCCTGGACAGGAACTATGGCTACACCTTC
TRBV2	NA	TRBJ2-1	NA	CASIQEIGQIAPWNEQFF	TGTGCCAGCATCCAAGAAATAGGACAGATCGCCCCGTGGAATGAGCAGTTCTTC